This TCR beta chain was recorded in a study of cytomegalovirus exposure and HLA in healthy donors. Findings and caveats of the study: Later, an analysis found that common viral pathogens appeared to be linked with several of the most significant clusters.

In the case of this clone: What it binds is unknown.

CDR3 length: 16 residues. Trimming at V came to 0 bases and at J to 4 bases, leaving 3 bases not matched to a gene. CDR1 SGHRS and CDR2 YFSETQ come from the germline V gene. Healthy bone marrow donors made up the donor group. It was with 60 Vbeta and 13 Jbeta primers that the PCR ran. Generated by immunoSEQ multiplex PCR, the TCRdb table keeps only in-frame clones and is missing some. The sample includes 150,000 to 200,000 clones, around 75% of them seen just once. The sequence came from a woman in her fifties or sixties in good health and CMV-seronegative. The rearrangement links TRBV5-1 to TRBJ2-2, with 10 bases that match TRBD2. The sample was PBMCs. CDR3: CASSLAASGGTGELFF. CDR3 nucleotides: TGCGCCAGCAGCTTGGCGGCTAGCGGGGGCACCGGGGAGCTGTTTTTT.